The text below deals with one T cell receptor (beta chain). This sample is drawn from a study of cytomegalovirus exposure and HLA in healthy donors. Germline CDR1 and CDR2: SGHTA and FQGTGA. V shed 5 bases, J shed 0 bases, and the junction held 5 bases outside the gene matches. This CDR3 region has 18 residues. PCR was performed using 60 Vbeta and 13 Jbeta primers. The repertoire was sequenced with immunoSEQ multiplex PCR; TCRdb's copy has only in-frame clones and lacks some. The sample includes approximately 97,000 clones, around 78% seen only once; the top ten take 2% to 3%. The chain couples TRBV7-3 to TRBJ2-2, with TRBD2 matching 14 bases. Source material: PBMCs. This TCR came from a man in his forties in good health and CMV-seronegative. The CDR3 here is CASSPRTSGGTNTGELFF. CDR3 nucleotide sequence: TGTGCCAGCAGCCCCCGGACTAGCGGGGGGACGAACACCGGGGAGCTGTTTTTT.